This T cell receptor (beta chain) was sequenced for a study of cytomegalovirus exposure and HLA in healthy donors. General study points: As was reported, the classifier diagnosed cytomegalovirus status with high specificity and sensitivity. TCR clusters originating in the first cohort tended to co-occur in the 120 validation repertoires, according to a later analysis. CMV antigen specificity of a few CMV-associated chains was confirmed in vitro.

Sequencing used immunoSEQ multiplex PCR; TCRdb keeps in-frame clones, though not all of them. Here the sample spans 66,000 or so clones, approximately 97% being singletons. This clone came up once. Its antigen is currently unknown. This CDR3 contains 14 residues. With 1 base clipped from V and 5 bases from J, the junction kept 3 bases outside the gene matches. Germline V gene lookup returns CDR1 SGHRS and CDR2 YFSETQ. This receptor was taken from a woman aged 18-29 years in good health and CMV-seropositive. Sequenced material: PBMCs. The chain couples TRBV5-1 to TRBJ2-1; 7 nucleotides match TRBD2. CDR3 DNA: TGCGCCAGCAGCTTGAGGGAGGGCCACAATGAGCAGTTCTTC. Translation gives CASSLREGHNEQFF.